A selection of T cell receptor beta chains follows, all from one sample in a study of blood T cell repertoires in COVID-19. Profiling relied on immunoSEQ multiplex PCR, and the TCRdb table lists in-frame clones only, not all of them. The top ten hold around 4.1% of the sample, which has 100,000 to 150,000 clones, approximately 82% seen once. Material: peripheral blood. Receptors originate from a woman aged 50 to 65 with acute or convalescent COVID-19. Both conserved end residues are part of each CDR3. The order of the fields is clone size, CDR3 length, V gene, J gene, D gene, CDR3 protein, CDR3 DNA. The D gene is left open where the match is weak. Size is stated for part of the rows, as once, few or many counts, or as a class when the clone is expanded.

.	16	TRBV9	TRBJ2-1	TRBD2	CASSSQAGGTYNEQFF	TGTGCCAGCAGCTCCCAAGCGGGAGGGACCTACAATGAGCAGTTCTTC
few	14	TRBV10-3	TRBJ2-2	TRBD2	CAIGLAGVAGELFF	TGTGCCATAGGACTAGCGGGAGTCGCCGGGGAGCTGTTTTTT
.	15	TRBV6-5	TRBJ1-4	.	CASSYSGGINEKLFF	TGTGCCAGCAGTTACTCGGGGGGGATCAATGAAAAACTGTTTTTT
once	14	TRBV15	TRBJ1-4	TRBD1	CATSQQQGGAKLFF	TGTGCCACCAGCCAACAACAGGGGGGTGCTAAACTGTTTTTT
.	14	TRBV3-1/TRBV3-2	TRBJ1-2	.	CASSPSSSNYGYTF	TGTGCCAGCAGCCCCAGTTCATCTAACTATGGCTACACCTTC
few	15	TRBV4-1	TRBJ1-2	TRBD1	CASSQGGQGYYGYTF	TGCGCCAGCAGCCAAGGGGGACAGGGGTACTATGGCTACACCTTC
.	16	TRBV19	TRBJ2-1	.	CASSTFTITDYNEQFF	TGTGCCAGTAGTACGTTCACAATTACAGATTACAATGAGCAGTTCTTC
.	13	TRBV12-5	TRBJ1-5	.	CASGLAGSQPQHF	TGTGCTAGTGGTTTGGCCGGGTCCCAGCCCCAGCATTTT
once	14	TRBV11-2	TRBJ1-2	.	CASSLGPGLGGYTF	TGTGCCAGCAGCTTAGGGCCAGGGCTTGGGGGCTACACCTTC
few	12	TRBV12-3/TRBV12-4	TRBJ1-1	.	CASSPGFTEAFF	TGTGCCAGCAGTCCAGGGTTTACTGAAGCTTTCTTT
.	19	TRBV19	TRBJ2-2	.	CASTSGVLSRRLNTGELFF	TGTGCCAGTACCTCCGGGGTGCTATCCAGACGCTTAAACACCGGGGAGCTGTTTTTT
.	14	TRBV9	TRBJ2-7	TRBD2	CASSVRETSYEQYF	TGTGCCAGCAGCGTGCGGGAGACTTCCTACGAGCAGTACTTC
.	11	TRBV20-1	TRBJ1-3	.	CSAQSGNTIYF	TGCAGTGCACAGTCTGGAAACACCATATATTTT
.	14	TRBV9	TRBJ1-5	.	CASSVGTANQPQHF	TGTGCCAGCAGCGTAGGGACAGCCAATCAGCCCCAGCATTTT
.	15	TRBV7-3	TRBJ1-6	.	CASSANGFSNSPLHF	TGTGCCAGCAGCGCCAATGGGTTTAGCAATTCACCCCTCCACTTT
few	15	TRBV14	TRBJ2-7	.	CASSQLQGSPYEQYF	TGTGCCAGCAGCCAACTACAGGGATCCCCCTACGAGCAGTACTTC
.	14	TRBV11-3	TRBJ2-7	TRBD1	CASSFGGDRAEQYF	TGTGCCAGCAGCTTCGGCGGGGACAGGGCCGAGCAGTACTTC
.	16	TRBV7-2	TRBJ1-6	.	CASSSSGTWIESPLHF	TGTGCCAGCAGCTCCTCGGGGACATGGATAGAGTCACCCCTCCACTTT
many	15	TRBV2	TRBJ1-5	TRBD1	CASSRAGQGDQPQHF	TGTGCCAGCAGCCGTGCGGGACAGGGAGATCAGCCCCAGCATTTT
few	10	TRBV29-1	TRBJ1-1	.	CSAQNTEAFF	TGCAGCGCCCAGAACACTGAAGCTTTCTTT
.	14	TRBV7-6	TRBJ2-7	TRBD1	CASSLAHRGGEQYF	TGTGCCAGCAGCTTAGCTCACAGGGGCGGCGAGCAGTACTTC
few	15	TRBV15	TRBJ1-3	.	CATSRDHMSGNTIYF	TGTGCCACCAGCAGAGATCACATGTCTGGAAACACCATATATTTT
few	13	TRBV10-3	TRBJ1-1	.	CAISEQGNTEAFF	TGTGCCATCAGTGAACAGGGTAACACTGAAGCTTTCTTT
.	13	TRBV7-3	TRBJ2-1	TRBD2	CASSLGASGEQFF	TGTGCCAGCAGCTTAGGGGCTAGCGGTGAGCAGTTCTTC
.	13	TRBV18	TRBJ1-5	.	CASSPLQNQPQHF	TGTGCCAGCTCACCACTGCAGAATCAGCCCCAGCATTTT
.	15	TRBV7-8	TRBJ2-7	TRBD2	CASSARSGSSYEQYF	TGTGCCAGCAGCGCTCGTAGCGGGAGTAGCTACGAGCAGTACTTC
.	16	TRBV4-2	TRBJ1-4	TRBD1	CASSPRQGGSEEKLFF	TGTGCCAGCAGCCCCAGACAGGGGGGTTCAGAAGAAAAACTGTTTTTT
.	15	TRBV5-1	TRBJ1-4	.	CASSFRELWNEKLFF	TGCGCCAGCAGCTTCCGCGAGCTATGGAATGAAAAACTGTTTTTT
.	16	TRBV5-1	TRBJ1-2	TRBD1	CASSLALGGSDYGYTF	TGCGCCAGCAGCTTGGCCCTAGGGGGCAGCGACTATGGCTACACCTTC
.	17	TRBV19	TRBJ1-4	TRBD1	CASSSSGTGTLGEKLFF	TGTGCCAGTAGCAGCTCCGGGACAGGGACGTTGGGTGAAAAACTGTTTTTT
few	12	TRBV3-1/TRBV3-2	TRBJ1-1	.	CASSQDRIEAFF	TGTGCCAGCAGCCAAGATAGAATTGAAGCTTTCTTT
.	14	TRBV29-1	TRBJ2-3	.	CSGAAGVLTDTQYF	TGCAGTGGAGCGGCGGGCGTACTTACAGATACGCAGTATTTT
few	14	TRBV11-2	TRBJ2-7	.	CASSSGLTSYEQYF	TGTGCCAGCAGCTCGGGACTCACCTCCTACGAGCAGTACTTC
.	14	TRBV9	TRBJ2-2	.	CASSVGPNTGELFF	TGTGCCAGCAGCGTAGGGCCTAACACCGGGGAGCTGTTTTTT
.	14	TRBV4-1	TRBJ1-4	.	CASSPQGFSEKLFF	TGCGCCAGCAGCCCCCAGGGGTTCAGTGAAAAACTGTTTTTT
.	16	TRBV19	TRBJ2-1	TRBD2	CASSSLLAGGYNEQFF	TGTGCCAGTAGTAGCCTCCTAGCGGGGGGCTACAATGAGCAGTTCTTC
.	16	TRBV3-1/TRBV3-2	TRBJ2-3	TRBD2	CASSQRTSGRTDTQYF	TGTGCCAGCAGCCAAAGGACTAGCGGTCGCACAGATACGCAGTATTTT
.	15	TRBV3-1/TRBV3-2	TRBJ2-5	.	CASSHPAGGQETQYF	TGTGCCAGCAGCCACCCCGCAGGGGGGCAAGAGACCCAGTACTTC
.	17	TRBV29-1	TRBJ2-3	TRBD2	CSVGGTSGAPSTDTQYF	TGCAGCGTTGGCGGGACTAGCGGAGCACCTAGCACAGATACGCAGTATTTT
.	18	TRBV19	TRBJ2-1	.	CASSGLDRQIITGDEQFF	TGTGCCAGTAGTGGGCTTGACAGGCAAATCATAACTGGGGATGAGCAGTTCTTC
.	14	TRBV3-1/TRBV3-2	TRBJ1-5	.	CASSQEWRDQPQHF	TGTGCCAGCAGCCAAGAATGGAGAGATCAGCCCCAGCATTTT
.	19	TRBV27	TRBJ2-1	TRBD2	CASSQLAGVLNGDDNEQFF	TGTGCCAGCAGTCAACTAGCGGGGGTCCTGAATGGAGACGACAATGAGCAGTTCTTC
.	16	TRBV7-3	TRBJ2-3	TRBD2	CASSPGGLAGPYTQYF	TGTGCCAGCAGCCCAGGGGGACTAGCGGGACCATATACGCAGTATTTT